The 24 T cell receptor beta chains given below trace back to one sample, sequenced in a study of blood T cell repertoires in COVID-19. The table came from immunoSEQ multiplex PCR; TCRdb's copy has only in-frame clones and leaves some out. The table has roughly 200,000 clones, about 88% seen once. Sequenced sample: peripheral blood. The source of these receptors is a woman in her twenties or thirties with active or convalescent COVID-19.

The gene calls are TRBV7-2 and TRBJ2-3; D ambiguous. Germline lookup yields CDR1 SGHTA and CDR2 FQGNSA. Trimming removed 3 bases at V and 2 bases at J, with 6 bases between. There are 13 residues in the CDR3. The CDR3 spells CASSFVHTDTQYF. CDR3 DNA: TGTGCCAGCAGCTTTGTACACACAGATACGCAGTATTTT.

The chain joins TRBV11-3 to TRBJ1-2; TRBD1 might be the D (6 bases). Germline CDR1 and CDR2: SGHNT and YENEEA. V dropped 4 bases and J dropped 4 bases, with 10 bases sitting between them. This CDR3 spans 13 amino acids. CDR3 in amino acids: CASSSQGGYGYTF. Written as DNA, the CDR3 is TGTGCCAGCAGCTCACAGGGCGGCTATGGCTACACCTTC.

The chain carries TRBV5-1 and TRBJ1-5; perhaps TRBD1 as D (5 bases). The CDR3 consists of 13 residues. CDR1 and CDR2 from the germline V gene are SGHRS and YFSETQ. Trimming stripped 1 base from V and 5 bases from J, with 7 bases between. The CDR3 sequence is CASSLSGHQPQHF. The CDR3 nucleotides are TGCGCCAGCAGCTTGTCAGGGCATCAGCCCCAGCATTTT.

The genes are TRBV10-3 and TRBJ2-7, with a tentative D call TRBD2 (7 bases). The V end was cut by 2 bases, the J end by 2 bases, with 13 bases between. Germline-derived CDR1 and CDR2 are ENHRY and SYGVKD. This CDR3 has 15 residues. The CDR3 here is CAISEAGAATYEQYF. The CDR3, as DNA: TGTGCCATCAGTGAGGCGGGGGCAGCTACCTACGAGCAGTACTTC.

The V gene is TRBV6-1, the J gene TRBJ1-5, with a tentative D call TRBD1 (6 bases). The germline V and J ends were trimmed by 2 bases and 3 bases, with 14 bases remaining between them. This CDR3 comprises 16 residues. Germline assignment: CDR1 MNHNS and CDR2 SASEGT. The CDR3 protein is CASSETSRGLNQPQHF. The CDR3 nucleotides are TGTGCCAGCAGTGAAACGTCCAGGGGCCTCAATCAGCCCCAGCATTTT.

The V call is TRBV24-1, the J call TRBJ2-1, with D perhaps matching TRBD2 (5 bases). Trimming shortened V by 2 bases and J by 9 bases, and 22 bases separated the two germline ends. Germline V gene sequence: CDR1 KGHDR, CDR2 SFDVKD. The CDR3 consists of 17 residues. CDR3 loop: CATSDSDSTRTQSEQFF. The CDR3, as DNA: TGTGCCACCAGTGATTCGGACTCGACCAGAACCCAAAGTGAGCAGTTCTTC.

The rearrangement uses TRBV4-1 and TRBJ2-2, with 11 bases identical to TRBD2. V lost 0 bases to trimming and J lost 1 base; unmatched junction nucleotides: 16. The germline V gene encodes CDR1 MGHRA and CDR2 YSYEKL. The CDR3 spans 22 residues. The CDR3 DNA follows: TGCGCCAGCAGCCAAGATGGAGGCCCCGGACTAGCGGGCCTCGGGAACACCGGGGAGCTGTTTTTT. Amino acid sequence: CASSQDGGPGLAGLGNTGELFF.

V gene TRBV11-3 combines with J gene TRBJ2-3; TRBD2 agrees at 10 bases. The CDR3 runs to 15 residues. The ends lost 5 bases at V and 3 bases at J; junction bases unmatched: 5. Germline V gene lookup returns CDR1 SGHNT and CDR2 YENEEA. The CDR3 loop is CASSTVAGGTDTQYF. DNA for the CDR3: TGTGCCAGCAGCACCGTAGCGGGGGGTACAGATACGCAGTATTTT.

This chain links TRBV24-1 with TRBJ2-2; TRBD2 aligns across 12 bases. This CDR3 spans 16 amino acids. V trimming: 4 bases; J trimming: 6 bases; junction bases outside the gene matches: 5. The germline V gene has CDR1 KGHDR and CDR2 SFDVKD. CDR3 nucleotides: TGTGCCACCAGTGAATCCGGACTAGCGGGGCCCGGGGAGCTGTTTTTT. It codes for CATSESGLAGPGELFF.

Here the CDR3 DNA reads TGTGCCAGTTCCGGGACTAGTTATACGCAGTATTTT. It yields the protein CASSGTSYTQYF. The gene calls are TRBV19 and TRBJ2-3, with 8 bases fitting TRBD2. CDR1 is LNHDA and CDR2 is SQIVND in the germline V gene (reference sequence). V shed 8 bases, J shed 7 bases, and the junction held 5 bases outside the gene matches. This CDR3 has 12 residues.

The chain couples TRBV6-4 to TRBJ1-3, with D unclear. This CDR3 has 13 residues. Germline V lookup: CDR1 MRHNA, CDR2 SNTAGT. V shed 5 bases and J shed 4 bases, with 9 bases lying between them. CDR3 sequence reads: CASSTMRGNTIYF. The DNA for the CDR3 is TGTGCCAGCAGTACGATGAGGGGAAACACCATATATTTT.

This chain links TRBV19 with TRBJ2-3; 12 positions match TRBD2. The V and J ends lost 9 bases and 4 bases, in that order; junction bases with no gene match: 14. The CDR3 runs 17 residues. In germline, CDR1 is LNHDA, CDR2 SQIVND (reference sequence). The CDR3 DNA sequence: TGTGCCAGCACGAGGGACGCTAGCGGGGGGGCCGCAGATACGCAGTATTTT. It codes for CASTRDASGGAADTQYF. Filled out from reference TRBV19 and TRBJ2-3, the complete variable domain reads DGGITQSPKYLFRKEGQNVTLSCEQNLNHDAMYWYRQDPGQGLRLIYYSQIVNDFQKGDIAEGYSVSREKKESFPLTVTSAQKNPTAFYLCASTRDASGGAADTQYFGPGTRLTVL.

The chain carries TRBV5-4 and TRBJ1-1, with TRBD1 matching 11 bases. V shed 4 bases, J shed 3 bases, and the junction held 11 bases outside the gene matches. The germline gives CDR1 SGHNT, CDR2 YYREEE (reference sequence). The CDR3 covers 17 residues. As DNA, the CDR3 is TGTGCCAGCAGCACGGACAGGGGGCGTAGATTGGACACTGAAGCTTTCTTT. Amino acid sequence: CASSTDRGRRLDTEAFF.

The CDR3 is CASSLQGVNTEAFF. In DNA form, the CDR3 reads TGTGCCAGCAGCCTACAGGGGGTGAACACTGAAGCTTTCTTT. V usage is TRBV7-8 and J usage is TRBJ1-1; TRBD1 matches at 8 bases. The CDR3 has 14 residues. V was pared by 5 bases and J by 0 bases, with 2 bases of the junction left unmatched. The germline gives CDR1 SGHVS, CDR2 FQNEAQ. The variable domain in full, completed from reference TRBV7-8 and TRBJ1-1, reads GAGVSQSPRYKVAKRGQDVALRCDPISGHVSLFWYQQALGQGPEFLTYFQNEAQLDKSGLPSDRFFAERPEGSVSTLKIQRTQQEDSAVYLCASSLQGVNTEAFFGQGTRLTVV.

The rearrangement uses TRBV18 and TRBJ2-1; possibly TRBD2 for D (5 bases). This CDR3 is 16 amino acids long. Germline V gene sequence: CDR1 KGHSH, CDR2 LQKENI. Trimming pared 5 bases from V and 0 bases from J, leaving 14 bases between. CDR3 amino acids: CASSGLASSSYNEQFF. As DNA, the CDR3 is TGTGCCAGCTCAGGATTAGCGTCCAGCTCCTACAATGAGCAGTTCTTC.

The V gene is TRBV27, the J gene TRBJ1-6; 8 bases fit TRBD1. CDR1 is MNHEY, CDR2 SMNVEV, per germline (reference sequence). The junction had 5 bases not matched to a gene; V was cut back by 6 bases and J by 1 base. This CDR3 has 16 residues. DNA for the CDR3: TGTGCCAGCAGATTGACAGGGGTGTCCTATAATTCACCCCTCCACTTT. Protein: CASRLTGVSYNSPLHF.

V and J are TRBV19 and TRBJ1-1; D not resolved. V lost 2 bases and J lost 8, with 18 bases in between. This CDR3 spans 15 amino acids. Germline CDR1 is LNHDA and CDR2 is SQIVND (reference sequence). The DNA for the CDR3 is TGTGCCAGTAGTATAAGGAGCAGGAGGGATCCCGAAGCTTTCTTT. It translates to CASSIRSRRDPEAFF.

V gene TRBV18 combines with J gene TRBJ1-1; D gene uncertain. The CDR3 sequence is 11 residues long. Germline CDR1 and CDR2: KGHSH and LQKENI. V lost 6 bases and J 2 bases, leaving 4 bases between the germline ends. CDR3 DNA sequence: TGTGCCAGCTCCACAAACACTGAAGCTTTCTTT. Protein: CASSTNTEAFF.

The chain is built from TRBV5-5 and TRBJ2-1, with 9 nucleotides matching TRBD2. The germline V gene encodes CDR1 SGHKS and CDR2 YYEKEE (reference sequence). V lost 9 bases and J lost 6; bases outside the gene matches: 7. This CDR3 is 13 amino acids long. The CDR3 DNA sequence: TGTGCCACTATAGCGGGAGTATCCAATGAGCAGTTCTTC. Encoded protein: CATIAGVSNEQFF.

This chain links TRBV5-6 with TRBJ1-1; TRBD1 might be the D (5 bases). This CDR3 has 15 residues. Deletions cut 0 bases from V and 4 bases from J, with 13 bases between. Germline loops: CDR1 SGHDT, CDR2 YYEEEE. The CDR3 DNA follows: TGTGCCAGCAGCTTGGGGATGGGGGAGGGCACTGAAGCTTTCTTT. Translated: CASSLGMGEGTEAFF.

The chain links TRBV7-9 to TRBJ1-2; no definite D call. V lost 5 bases and J lost 3, with 10 bases in between. Germline lookup yields CDR1 SEHNR and CDR2 FQNEAQ (reference sequence). The CDR3 is 13 amino acids. DNA for the CDR3: TGTGCCAGCAGCCCCGGGAACTACTATGGCTACACCTTC. It codes for CASSPGNYYGYTF.

This chain joins TRBV7-2 and TRBJ2-1; 12 positions match TRBD2. This CDR3 spans 15 amino acids. After removal of 6 bases from V and 10 bases from J, the junction contained 10 bases not matched to a gene. CDR1 and CDR2 from the germline V gene are SGHTA and FQGNSA. The CDR3 bases are TGTGCCAGCAGTCTGACTAGCGGGAGCGGCGGGGAGCAGTTCTTC. It codes for CASSLTSGSGGEQFF.

The chain carries TRBV6-5 and TRBJ2-3; weak D call: TRBD1 (5 bases). V lost 5 bases and J lost 0, with 12 bases in between. The CDR3 is 15 residues long. The germline CDR1 and CDR2 sequences are MNHEY and SVGAGI. This CDR3 reads CASSMTAASTDTQYF. The DNA for the CDR3 is TGTGCCAGCAGTATGACAGCTGCTAGCACAGATACGCAGTATTTT.

The CDR3, as DNA: TGTGCCAGCACCCGAGACACCGCCCTGGATGGCTACACCTTC. Translating gives CASTRDTALDGYTF. The chain recombines TRBV6-5 with TRBJ1-2, with D unclear. The CDR3 totals 14 residues. Germline V gives CDR1 MNHEY, CDR2 SVGAGI. V was pared by 7 bases and J by 6 bases, with 18 bases between.